This TCR beta chain was sequenced during a study of blood T cell repertoires in COVID-19. The wider study: T cells, B-cell-depleted T cells, or PBMCs supplied cDNA or gDNA.

Clones were read by immunoSEQ multiplex PCR, and TCRdb kept only the in-frame ones, dropping some. Among roughly 100,000 clones listed, more than 75% were seen once. V was clipped by 4 bases and J by 1 base, with 21 bases between them. The CDR3 extends over 17 amino acids. Germline assignment: CDR1 SGHKS and CDR2 YYEKEE (reference sequence). V usage is TRBV5-5 and J usage is TRBJ2-7; a possible D gene is TRBD2 (6 bases). The clonotype was recovered from a human donor in a cohort sampled during active COVID-19. The sequenced material came from peripheral blood. CDR3 sequence: CASSIAPGRELSYEQYF. Here the CDR3 DNA reads TGTGCCAGCAGCATCGCCCCGGGACGGGAGTTATCCTACGAGCAGTACTTC.